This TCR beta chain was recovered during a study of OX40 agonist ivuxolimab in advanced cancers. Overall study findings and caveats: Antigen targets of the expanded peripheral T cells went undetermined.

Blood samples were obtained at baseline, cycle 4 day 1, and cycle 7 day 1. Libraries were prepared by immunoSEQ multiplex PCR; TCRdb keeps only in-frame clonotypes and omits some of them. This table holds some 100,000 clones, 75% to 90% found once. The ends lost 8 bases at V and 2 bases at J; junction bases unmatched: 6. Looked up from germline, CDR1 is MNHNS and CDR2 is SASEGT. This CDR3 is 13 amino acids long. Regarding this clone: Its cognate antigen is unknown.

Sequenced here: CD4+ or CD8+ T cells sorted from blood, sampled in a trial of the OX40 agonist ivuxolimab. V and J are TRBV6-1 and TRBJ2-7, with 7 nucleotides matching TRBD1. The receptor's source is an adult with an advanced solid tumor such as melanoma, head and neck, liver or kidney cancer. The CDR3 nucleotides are TGTGCCAGCGGACAGGCCGTTACCTACGAGCAGTACTTC. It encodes CASGQAVTYEQYF.